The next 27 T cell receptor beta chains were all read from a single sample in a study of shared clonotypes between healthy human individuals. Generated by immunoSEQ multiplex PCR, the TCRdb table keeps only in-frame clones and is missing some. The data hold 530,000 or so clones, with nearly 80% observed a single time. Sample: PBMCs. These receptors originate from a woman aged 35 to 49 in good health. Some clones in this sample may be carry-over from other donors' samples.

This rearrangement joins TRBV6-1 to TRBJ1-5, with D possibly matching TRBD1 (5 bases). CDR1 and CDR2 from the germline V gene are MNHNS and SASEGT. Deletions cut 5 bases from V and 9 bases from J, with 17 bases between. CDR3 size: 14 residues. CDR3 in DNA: TGTGCCAGCAGTTTGACAGAGGCTGGTGGGCCCCAGCATTTT. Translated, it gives CASSLTEAGGPQHF.

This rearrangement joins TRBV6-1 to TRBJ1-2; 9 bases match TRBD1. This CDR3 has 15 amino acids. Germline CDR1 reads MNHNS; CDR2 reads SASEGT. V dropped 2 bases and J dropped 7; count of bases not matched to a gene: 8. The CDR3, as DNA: TGTGCCAGCAGTGAAATTACAGGGGGCGTGATTGGCTACACCTTC. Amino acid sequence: CASSEITGGVIGYTF.

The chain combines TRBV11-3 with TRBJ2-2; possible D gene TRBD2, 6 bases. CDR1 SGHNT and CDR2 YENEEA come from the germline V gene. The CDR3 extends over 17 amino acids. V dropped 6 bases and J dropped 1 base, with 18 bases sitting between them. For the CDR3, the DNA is TGTGCCAGCAGTTCGGGGTTCGGGAGTAAGAACACCGGGGAGCTGTTTTTT. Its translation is CASSSGFGSKNTGELFF.

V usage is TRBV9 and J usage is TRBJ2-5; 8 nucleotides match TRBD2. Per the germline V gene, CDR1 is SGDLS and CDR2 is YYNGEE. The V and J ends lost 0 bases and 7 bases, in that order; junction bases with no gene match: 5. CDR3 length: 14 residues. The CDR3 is CASSVDSGMGTQYF. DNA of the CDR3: TGTGCCAGCAGCGTAGATAGCGGGATGGGGACCCAGTACTTC.

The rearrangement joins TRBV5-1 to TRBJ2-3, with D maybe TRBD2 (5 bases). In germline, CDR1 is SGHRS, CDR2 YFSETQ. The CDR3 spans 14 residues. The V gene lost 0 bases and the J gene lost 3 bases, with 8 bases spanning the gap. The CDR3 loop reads CASSLGGRTDTQYF. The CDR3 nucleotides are TGCGCCAGCAGCTTGGGAGGGCGAACAGATACGCAGTATTTT.

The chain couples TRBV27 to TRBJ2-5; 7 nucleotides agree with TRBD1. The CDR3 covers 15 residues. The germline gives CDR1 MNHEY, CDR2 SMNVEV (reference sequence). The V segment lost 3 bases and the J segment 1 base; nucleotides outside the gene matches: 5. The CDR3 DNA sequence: TGTGCCAGCAGTTTTTCGGGACAGAGCCAAGAGACCCAGTACTTC. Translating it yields CASSFSGQSQETQYF.

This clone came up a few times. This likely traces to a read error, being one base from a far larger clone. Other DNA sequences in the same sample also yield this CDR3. CDR3 sequence: CASSWGTRASGNTIYF. CDR3 nucleotide sequence: TGCGCCAGCAGCTGGGGGACAAGGGCCTCTGGAAACACCATATATTTT. The V call is TRBV5-4, the J call TRBJ1-3; maybe TRBD1 (6 bases). Germline V gene data show CDR1 as SGHNT and CDR2 as YYREEE (reference sequence). The CDR3 length is 16 residues.

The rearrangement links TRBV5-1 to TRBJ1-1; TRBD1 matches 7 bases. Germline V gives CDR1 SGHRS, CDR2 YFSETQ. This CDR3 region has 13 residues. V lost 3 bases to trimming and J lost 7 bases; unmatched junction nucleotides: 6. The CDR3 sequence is CASSSTGVSEAFF. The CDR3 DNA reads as TGCGCCAGCAGCTCTACAGGGGTAAGTGAAGCTTTCTTT. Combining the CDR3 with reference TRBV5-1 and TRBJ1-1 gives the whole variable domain KAGVTQTPRYLIKTRGQQVTLSCSPISGHRSVSWYQQTPGQGLQFLFEYFSETQRNKGNFPGRFSGRQFSNSRSEMNVSTLELGDSALYLCASSSTGVSEAFFGQGTRLTVV.

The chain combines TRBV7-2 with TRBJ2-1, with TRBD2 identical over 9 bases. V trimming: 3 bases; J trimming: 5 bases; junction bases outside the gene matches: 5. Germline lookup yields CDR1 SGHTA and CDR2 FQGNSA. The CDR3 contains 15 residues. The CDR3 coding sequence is TGTGCCAGCAGCTTTAGCGGGAGTAATAACAATGAGCAGTTCTTC. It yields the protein CASSFSGSNNNEQFF.

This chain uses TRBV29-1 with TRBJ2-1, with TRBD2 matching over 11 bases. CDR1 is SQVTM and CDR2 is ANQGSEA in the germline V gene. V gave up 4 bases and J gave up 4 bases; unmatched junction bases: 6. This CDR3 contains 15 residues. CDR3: CSVAVTSGDYNEQFF. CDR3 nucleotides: TGCAGCGTTGCGGTGACTAGCGGGGATTACAATGAGCAGTTCTTC.

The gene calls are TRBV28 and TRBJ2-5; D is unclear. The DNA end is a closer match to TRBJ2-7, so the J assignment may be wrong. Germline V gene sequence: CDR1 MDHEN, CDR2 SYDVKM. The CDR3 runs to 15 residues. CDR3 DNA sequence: TGTGCCAGCAGCACGCCCGGTGATCACTCGTACGAGCAGTACTTC. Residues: CASSTPGDHSYEQYF.

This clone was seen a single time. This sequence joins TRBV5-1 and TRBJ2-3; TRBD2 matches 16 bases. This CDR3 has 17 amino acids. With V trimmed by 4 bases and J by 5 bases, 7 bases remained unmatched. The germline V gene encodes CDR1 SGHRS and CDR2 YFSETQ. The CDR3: CASSHGTSGRAVDTQYF. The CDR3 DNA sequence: TGCGCCAGCAGCCACGGGACTAGCGGGAGGGCCGTAGATACGCAGTATTTT.

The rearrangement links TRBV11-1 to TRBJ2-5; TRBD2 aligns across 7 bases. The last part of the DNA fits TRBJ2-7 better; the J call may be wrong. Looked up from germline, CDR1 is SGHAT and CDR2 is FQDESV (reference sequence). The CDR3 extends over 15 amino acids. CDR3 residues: CASTTMGGPTYEQYF. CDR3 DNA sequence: TGTGCCAGCACTACGATGGGAGGGCCCACCTACGAGCAGTACTTC.

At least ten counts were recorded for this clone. This chain's CDR3 is CASSYTRGRITF. CDR3 sequence (DNA): TGTGCCAGCAGTTACACCAGGGGGCGAATCACCTTC. The chain recombines TRBV7-6 with TRBJ1-2; 8 positions match TRBD1. J gave up 13 bases and V 6 bases, and 10 bases lay outside the gene matches. Per the germline V gene, CDR1 is SGHVS and CDR2 is FNYEAQ. CDR3 length: 12 amino acids.

CDR3 nucleotide sequence: TGTGCCAGCAGCTCACGGACAGGAACCAACACCGGGGAGCTGTTTTTT. Its protein product is CASSSRTGTNTGELFF. This chain uses TRBV7-2 with TRBJ2-2; 7 nucleotides line up with TRBD1. This CDR3 region has 16 residues. V lost 4 bases to trimming and J lost 2 bases; unmatched junction nucleotides: 7. Per the germline V gene, CDR1 is SGHTA and CDR2 is FQGNSA.

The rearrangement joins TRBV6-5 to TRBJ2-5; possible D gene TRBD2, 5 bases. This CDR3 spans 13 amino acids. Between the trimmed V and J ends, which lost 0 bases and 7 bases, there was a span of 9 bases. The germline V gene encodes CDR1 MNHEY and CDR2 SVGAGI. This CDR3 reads CASSYSDGGTQYF. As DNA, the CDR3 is TGTGCCAGCAGTTACTCGGACGGAGGGACCCAGTACTTC.

The CDR3 sequence is CASSQGIQRGEQYF. In DNA, the CDR3 is TGCGCCAGCAGCCAAGGGATCCAACGGGGCGAGCAGTACTTC. This chain joins TRBV4-1 and TRBJ2-7; weak D call: TRBD2 (5 bases). The CDR3 runs 14 residues. V was shortened by 1 base and J by 6 bases, with 13 bases between the two germline ends. The germline V gene encodes CDR1 MGHRA and CDR2 YSYEKL.

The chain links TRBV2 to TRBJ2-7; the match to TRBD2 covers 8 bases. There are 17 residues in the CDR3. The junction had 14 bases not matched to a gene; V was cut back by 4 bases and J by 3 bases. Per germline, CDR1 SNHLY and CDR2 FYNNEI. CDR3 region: CASSGTPGGPPYYEQYF. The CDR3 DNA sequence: TGTGCCAGCAGTGGAACTCCGGGAGGGCCACCGTACTACGAGCAGTACTTC.

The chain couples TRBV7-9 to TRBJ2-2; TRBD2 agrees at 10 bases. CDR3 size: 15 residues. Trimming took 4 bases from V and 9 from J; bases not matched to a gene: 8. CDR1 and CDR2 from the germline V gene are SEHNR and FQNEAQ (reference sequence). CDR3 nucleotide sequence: TGTGCCAGCAGCTCCCGACTAGCGGGCGTCCGGGAGCTGTTTTTT. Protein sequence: CASSSRLAGVRELFF.

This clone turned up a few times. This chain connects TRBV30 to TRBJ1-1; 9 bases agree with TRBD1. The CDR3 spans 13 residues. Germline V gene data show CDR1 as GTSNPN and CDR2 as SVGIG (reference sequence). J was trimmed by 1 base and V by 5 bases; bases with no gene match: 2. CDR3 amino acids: CAWGTGPNTEAFF. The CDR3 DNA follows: TGTGCCTGGGGGACAGGGCCGAACACTGAAGCTTTCTTT.

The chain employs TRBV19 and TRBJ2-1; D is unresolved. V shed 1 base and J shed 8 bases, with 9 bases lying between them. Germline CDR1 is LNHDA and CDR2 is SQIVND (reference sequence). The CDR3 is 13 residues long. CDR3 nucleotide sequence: TGTGCCAGTAGTATAGGAAGAGTCGATGAGCAGTTCTTC. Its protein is CASSIGRVDEQFF. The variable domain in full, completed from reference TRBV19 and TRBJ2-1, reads DGGITQSPKYLFRKEGQNVTLSCEQNLNHDAMYWYRQDPGQGLRLIYYSQIVNDFQKGDIAEGYSVSREKKESFPLTVTSAQKNPTAFYLCASSIGRVDEQFFGPGTRLTVL.

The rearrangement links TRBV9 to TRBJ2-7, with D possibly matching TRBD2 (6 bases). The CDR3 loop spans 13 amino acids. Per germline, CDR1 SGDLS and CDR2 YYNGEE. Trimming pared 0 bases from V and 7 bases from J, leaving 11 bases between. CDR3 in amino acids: CASSVGLAEEQYF. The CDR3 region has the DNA TGTGCCAGCAGCGTAGGATTAGCGGAGGAGCAGTACTTC.

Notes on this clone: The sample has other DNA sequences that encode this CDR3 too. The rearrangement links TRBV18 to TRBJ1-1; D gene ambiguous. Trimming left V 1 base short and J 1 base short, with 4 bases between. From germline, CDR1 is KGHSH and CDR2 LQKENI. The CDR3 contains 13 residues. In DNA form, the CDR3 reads TGTGCCAGCTCACCACAAAGGAACACTGAAGCTTTCTTT. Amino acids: CASSPQRNTEAFF.

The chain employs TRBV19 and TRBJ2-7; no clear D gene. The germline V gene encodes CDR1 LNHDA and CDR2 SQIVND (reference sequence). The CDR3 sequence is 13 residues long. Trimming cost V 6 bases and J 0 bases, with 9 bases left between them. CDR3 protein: CASRQQSSYEQYF. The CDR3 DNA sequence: TGTGCCAGTAGACAGCAGTCCTCCTACGAGCAGTACTTC.

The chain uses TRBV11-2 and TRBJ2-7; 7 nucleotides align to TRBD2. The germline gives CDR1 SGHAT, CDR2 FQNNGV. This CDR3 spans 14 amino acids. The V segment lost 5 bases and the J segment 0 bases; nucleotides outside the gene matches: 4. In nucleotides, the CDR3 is TGTGCCAGCAGCCCCGGGAGGAGCTCCTACGAGCAGTACTTC. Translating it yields CASSPGRSSYEQYF.

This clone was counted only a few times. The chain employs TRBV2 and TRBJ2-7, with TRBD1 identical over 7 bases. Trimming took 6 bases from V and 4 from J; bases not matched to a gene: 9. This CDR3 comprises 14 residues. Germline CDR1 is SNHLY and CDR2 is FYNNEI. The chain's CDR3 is CASRRGTEDYEQYF. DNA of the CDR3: TGTGCCAGCAGAAGAGGGACAGAAGATTACGAGCAGTACTTC.

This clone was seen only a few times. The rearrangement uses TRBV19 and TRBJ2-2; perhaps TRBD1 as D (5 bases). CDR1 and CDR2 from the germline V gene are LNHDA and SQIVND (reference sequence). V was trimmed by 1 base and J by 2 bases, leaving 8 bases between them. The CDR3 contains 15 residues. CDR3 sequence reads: CASSIGGANTGELFF. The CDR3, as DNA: TGTGCCAGTAGTATAGGTGGGGCCAACACCGGGGAGCTGTTTTTT.